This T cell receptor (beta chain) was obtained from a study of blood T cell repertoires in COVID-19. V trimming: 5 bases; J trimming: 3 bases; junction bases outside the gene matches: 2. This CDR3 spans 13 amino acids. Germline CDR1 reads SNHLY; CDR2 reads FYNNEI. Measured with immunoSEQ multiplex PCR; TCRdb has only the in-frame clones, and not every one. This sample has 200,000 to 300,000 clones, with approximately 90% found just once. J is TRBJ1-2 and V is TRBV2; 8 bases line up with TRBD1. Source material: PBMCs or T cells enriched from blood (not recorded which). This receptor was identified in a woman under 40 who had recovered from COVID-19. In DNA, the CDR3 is TGTGCCAGCAGTCCAGGGGGCGACTATGGCTACACCTTC. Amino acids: CASSPGGDYGYTF. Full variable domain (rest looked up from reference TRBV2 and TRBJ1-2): EPEVTQTPSHQVTQMGQEVILRCVPISNHLYFYWYRQILGQKVEFLVSFYNNEISEKSEIFDDQFSVERPDGSNFTLKIRSTKLEDSAMYFCASSPGGDYGYTFGSGTRLTVV.